Listed below are T cell receptor beta chains from one sample, sequenced in a study of beta chain features in type 1 diabetes. Some clones are missing from TCRdb's copy, which holds only in-frame ones; the method was immunoSEQ multiplex PCR. The data show about 150,000 clones, around 8.5% seen once. The sequencing input was central memory CD4+ T cells from blood. These receptors were taken from a man in his late teens or twenties in good health. Each CDR3 is given with its conserved first and last residue. Each record gives: D gene, clone size, V gene, J gene, CDR3 DNA, CDR3 protein. D genes are given only for firm matches. Part of the rows lack a size; the others show once, few, many or a class for expanded clones.

d_call: .
clone_size: many
v_call: TRBV7-2
j_call: TRBJ2-7
cdr3_nt: TGTGCCAGCAGCCAGGCTGACGAGCAGTACTTC
cdr3_aa: CASSQADEQYF

d_call: TRBD1
clone_size: .
v_call: TRBV5-6
j_call: TRBJ2-7
cdr3_nt: TGTGCCAGCAGCTTACAGGGGACAGCCTACGAGCAGTACTTC
cdr3_aa: CASSLQGTAYEQYF

d_call: TRBD2
clone_size: .
v_call: TRBV18
j_call: TRBJ2-2
cdr3_nt: TGTGCCAGCTCACCACGGGGACTAGCGGGCGGCACCGGGGAGCTGTTTTTT
cdr3_aa: CASSPRGLAGGTGELFF

d_call: TRBD2
clone_size: few
v_call: TRBV28
j_call: TRBJ2-7
cdr3_nt: TGTGCCAGCAGGCGGACTAGTCGGGCTAGCGGGGTATACGAGCAGTACTTC
cdr3_aa: CASRRTSRASGVYEQYF

d_call: TRBD2
clone_size: many
v_call: TRBV29-1
j_call: TRBJ2-5
cdr3_nt: TGCAGCGTTGACGAAGCGGGGGCCACGGGGACCCAGTACTTC
cdr3_aa: CSVDEAGATGTQYF

d_call: .
clone_size: .
v_call: TRBV27
j_call: TRBJ2-1
cdr3_nt: TGTGCCAGCAGTTTATCGCGGACTACAGGTTTGGAGCAGTTCTTC
cdr3_aa: CASSLSRTTGLEQFF

d_call: .
clone_size: few
v_call: TRBV11-1
j_call: TRBJ1-5
cdr3_nt: TGTGCCAGCTATATGACAGAGGCGGGGGTTGATAGCAATCAGCCCCAGCATTTT
cdr3_aa: CASYMTEAGVDSNQPQHF

d_call: TRBD2
clone_size: few
v_call: TRBV4-3
j_call: TRBJ2-7
cdr3_nt: TGCGCCAGCAGCCAAGCCTCTGCTAGCGGGAGAGTCGAGCAGTACTTC
cdr3_aa: CASSQASASGRVEQYF

d_call: .
clone_size: .
v_call: TRBV28
j_call: TRBJ1-4
cdr3_nt: TGTGCCAGCGGCGACCGACGGGGGGGCAGGAATGAAAAACTGTTTTTT
cdr3_aa: CASGDRRGGRNEKLFF

d_call: .
clone_size: few
v_call: TRBV5-6
j_call: TRBJ2-7
cdr3_nt: TGTGCCAGCAGCCCGGTATTGGGAGATTACGAGCAGTACTTC
cdr3_aa: CASSPVLGDYEQYF

d_call: .
clone_size: .
v_call: TRBV2
j_call: TRBJ1-2
cdr3_nt: TGTGCCAGCAGTGAAAATCAGTCGCAGGGATTCTATGGCTACACCTTC
cdr3_aa: CASSENQSQGFYGYTF

d_call: TRBD1
clone_size: many
v_call: TRBV6-5
j_call: TRBJ1-2
cdr3_nt: TGTGCCAGCAGTCTTTCAGGGACAGCCTATGGCTACACCTTC
cdr3_aa: CASSLSGTAYGYTF

d_call: .
clone_size: few
v_call: TRBV7-3
j_call: TRBJ2-3
cdr3_nt: TGTGCCAGCAGCTCCCAGGGATCCAGCACAGATACGCAGTATTTT
cdr3_aa: CASSSQGSSTDTQYF

d_call: .
clone_size: .
v_call: TRBV5-1
j_call: TRBJ1-2
cdr3_nt: TGCGCCAGCAGCTTGGAGGCCGGGTTTACCCATGGCTACACCTTC
cdr3_aa: CASSLEAGFTHGYTF

d_call: .
clone_size: few
v_call: TRBV29-1
j_call: TRBJ1-1
cdr3_nt: TGCAGCGTTGCCAGGGGCACTGAAGCTTTCTTT
cdr3_aa: CSVARGTEAFF

d_call: .
clone_size: .
v_call: TRBV4-2
j_call: TRBJ2-3
cdr3_nt: TGTGCCAGCAGCCAAGGGGTGGTAGCGGATACGCAGTATTTT
cdr3_aa: CASSQGVVADTQYF

d_call: TRBD1
clone_size: many
v_call: TRBV7-9
j_call: TRBJ2-7
cdr3_nt: TGTGCCAGCAGCTTAGCCCCGGGACAGGGGAAAGAGCAGTACTTC
cdr3_aa: CASSLAPGQGKEQYF

d_call: TRBD1
clone_size: few
v_call: TRBV7-3
j_call: TRBJ2-1
cdr3_nt: TGTGCCAGCAGCTTAAACAGGGGGGATGAGCAGTTCTTC
cdr3_aa: CASSLNRGDEQFF

d_call: TRBD2
clone_size: .
v_call: TRBV6-1
j_call: TRBJ2-2
cdr3_nt: TGTGCCAGCAGTGACGGGAGGCAGCCGAACACCGGGGAGCTGTTTTTT
cdr3_aa: CASSDGRQPNTGELFF

d_call: .
clone_size: .
v_call: TRBV10-3
j_call: TRBJ1-5
cdr3_nt: TGTGCCATCAGTGGTTCTCAGGGCAATCAGCCCCAGCATTTT
cdr3_aa: CAISGSQGNQPQHF

d_call: .
clone_size: .
v_call: TRBV6-5
j_call: TRBJ2-7
cdr3_nt: TGTGCCAGCCGTAGGGGGACCGGACAGTACTACGAGCAGTACTTC
cdr3_aa: CASRRGTGQYYEQYF

d_call: .
clone_size: few
v_call: TRBV29-1
j_call: TRBJ1-2
cdr3_nt: TGCAGCGTTGAAGATTCAGCGGGGCTTGGCTACACCTTC
cdr3_aa: CSVEDSAGLGYTF